This T cell receptor beta chain is from a study of T cell responses to AZD1222 COVID-19 vaccine (dated by TCRdb to the early 2020s). As for the study more broadly: A total of more than 230 trial participants underwent TCR sequencing, of whom roughly 210 received two doses of AZD1222 and about 25 received two doses of the MenACWY control vaccine. Trial participants were enrolled by age into 18-55, 56-69 and 70-plus year subgroups, with around 150, 28 and 57 TCR-sequenced participants respectively.

A word on this clone: Its antigen is currently not known. No much larger clone is present one base from it, and per-base qualities are unavailable.

Study-wide findings and limitations: Participants were mostly white British, with more females than males. The authors suggested clonal diversity may have been underestimated. Only five to seven AZD1222 recipients were SARS-CoV-2 seropositive at baseline, limiting conclusions about previously exposed vaccinees. Nearly half of unique spike-specific TCRs reportedly recognized epitopes outside regions mutated in the B.1.351 and B.1.1.7 variants. In the small 56-69-year group, the increase in depth fell short of significance, most likely because of low power. The vaccine-associated CD4 TCRs covered the entire spike protein, and the dominant responses fell in regions 160-218 and 743-854. Because no day 14 peak-response samples were available, repertoires were characterized only after the peak T cell response. Spike-specific TCR breadth and depth rose significantly after two AZD1222 doses compared with day 0 and with MenACWY recipients.

The CDR3 regions of human TCRbeta chains were subjected to immunosequencing. The study's processing was this. TCRs in the repertoires were matched against a reference library of SARS-CoV-2-specific TCRs that had been generated with the MIRA antigen-specificity platform. Breadth was defined as the fraction of unique TCRs that were SARS-CoV-2-associated. Depth was defined as the fraction of total T cells that were SARS-CoV-2-associated. Using the MIRA data, each spike-specific TCR was assigned both to the spike region to which the TCR was reactive and to a CD4 or CD8 class. Log10-transformed breadth and depth values were compared by one-way ANOVA with Sidak's multiple comparisons tests. The clones in this table, taken by TCRdb from immuneACCESS, are in-frame only. Not every clone is retained; where verified, under half of the shortfall comes from an unresolved V gene, and the cause of the rest is unknown. Clone size and the V and J calls come from that table; the DNA yielded D and trimming. The sample contains over 150,000 clones, roughly 90% of them found a single time. More than 5.5% of the sample is taken by the ten largest.

The meaning of the sample's time point label: baseline before first vaccination. Taken with the paper, the label for treatment or condition translates to: meningococcal conjugate vaccine given as trial control. Vaccinee samples came from UK trials COV001 and COV002, including a single-blind randomized controlled phase 2/3 trial of AZD1222 (ChAdOx1 nCoV-19) in healthy adults. For TCRbeta chain sequencing, PBMC samples from trial participants were taken at day 0 and at day 28 after the second dose. The source material was peripheral blood, sampled on day 0 of MenACWY control vaccination. This clonotype was sampled from an adult in good health.

The nucleotide sequence is given as TGTGCCAGCAGCTCCCTGGGACAGAGGTTATATGGCTACACCTTC. Translation gives CASSSLGQRLYGYTF. The sequence links TRBV5-4 to TRBJ1-2; 7 central bases correspond to TRBD1. Measured from the cysteine to the phenylalanine, the CDR3 is 15 residues long. CDR3 DNA is the only sequence kept; it has 45 bases, read in frame from the first base. From the germline V gene (reference sequence), CDR1 is SGHNT and CDR2 is YYREEE. V loses 3 bases at its end and J loses 5 bases; junction bases beyond the gene matches: 10.